These 20 T cell receptor beta chains were all obtained from the same sample, sequenced in a study of CD8+ T cells in alopecia areata. Documented treatment: oral pan-JAK inhibitor, 5-10 mg twice daily. cDNA serving as the sequencing template came from extracted, reverse transcribed RNA. Measured with immunoSEQ multiplex PCR; TCRdb has only the in-frame clones, and not every one. The sample lists 100,000 or so clones; approximately 63% were seen once. The specimen comprised CD8+ T cells sorted from blood, sampled at roughly week 55, from a patient treated with tofacitinib. These receptors originate from a human donor with alopecia areata.

V and J are TRBV6-6 and TRBJ2-1; D gene unclear. Trimming took off 5 bases at V and 9 bases at J, with 8 bases between the two ends. This CDR3 is 11 amino acids long. Looked up from germline, CDR1 is MNHNY and CDR2 is SVGAGI (reference sequence). The CDR3 is CASSPAFEQFF. The CDR3 nucleotides are TGTGCCAGCAGTCCAGCATTTGAGCAGTTCTTC.

The chain has TRBV30 and TRBJ1-5, with a tentative D call TRBD1 (6 bases). This CDR3 contains 14 residues. The ends were cut back, 1 base at V and 5 bases at J, with 12 bases in the middle. Germline V gene lookup returns CDR1 GTSNPN and CDR2 SVGIG (reference sequence). The CDR3 sequence: CAWSARDNYQPQHF. DNA for the CDR3: TGTGCCTGGAGTGCCCGGGACAACTATCAGCCCCAGCATTTT.

The J gene is TRBJ1-6, the V gene TRBV15, with no clear D. This CDR3 region has 13 residues. Trimming removed 5 bases from V and 7 bases from J, with 9 bases in between. Germline lookup yields CDR1 LNHNV and CDR2 YYDKDF (reference sequence). The CDR3 region is CATSGGGNSPLHF. In DNA, the CDR3 is TGTGCCACCAGCGGAGGAGGGAATTCACCCCTCCACTTT.

This clone is a singleton in its sample. Here the CDR3 reads CASSLSAGDSLYEQYF. DNA of the CDR3: TGTGCCAGCAGTTTATCAGCTGGGGACAGCCTTTACGAGCAGTACTTC. The chain combines TRBV27 with TRBJ2-7, with 7 positions matching TRBD1. CDR1 is MNHEY, CDR2 SMNVEV, per germline (reference sequence). J was trimmed by 4 bases and V by 0 bases; bases with no gene match: 9. CDR3 length: 16 amino acids.

V gene TRBV6-1 combines with J gene TRBJ2-1; TRBD2 aligns across 11 bases. The CDR3 totals 12 residues. J gave up 9 bases and V 10 bases, and 5 bases lay outside the gene matches. Germline V gives CDR1 MNHNS, CDR2 SASEGT. The CDR3, as DNA: TGTGCCACCCTAGCGGGGGGAAGTGAGCAGTTCTTC. Translation: CATLAGGSEQFF.

The gene calls are TRBV2 and TRBJ2-5; D uncertain. The germline V gene encodes CDR1 SNHLY and CDR2 FYNNEI. CDR3 length: 14 amino acids. V was clipped by 1 base and J by 4 bases, with 10 bases between them. The CDR3 nucleotides read TGTGCCAGCAGTGAAGTCAGCAGGCGAGAGACCCAGTACTTC. Translated, it gives CASSEVSRRETQYF.

This chain joins TRBV15 and TRBJ2-7; 10 bases are a match to TRBD1. Germline V gene data show CDR1 as LNHNV and CDR2 as YYDKDF (reference sequence). This CDR3 comprises 16 residues. J lost 6 bases, V lost 2 bases, and 10 bases had no gene match. The CDR3 reads CATSRHRGTGDREQYF. The CDR3, as DNA: TGTGCCACCAGCAGACATCGCGGGACAGGGGATCGCGAGCAGTACTTC.

This clone came up a few times. This rearrangement joins TRBV27 to TRBJ1-1, with D maybe TRBD1 (5 bases). The CDR3 is 14 residues long. V was clipped by 4 bases and J by 4 bases, with 13 bases between them. The germline gives CDR1 MNHEY, CDR2 SMNVEV (reference sequence). CDR3 bases: TGTGCCAGCAGTTGGAAGGGGATGGGCACTGAAGCTTTCTTT. It is translated as CASSWKGMGTEAFF.

The rearrangement links TRBV6-6 to TRBJ1-1; D unresolved. Germline CDR1 MNHNY, CDR2 SVGAGI (reference sequence). V was pared by 10 bases and J by 5 bases, with 11 bases between. CDR3 length equals 11 residues. The CDR3 DNA reads TGTGCCACCCATGGTCCAACTGAAGCTTTCTTT. This encodes CATHGPTEAFF.

This clone has just a few counts. The V gene is TRBV2, the J gene TRBJ2-3, with TRBD1 matching 7 bases. With 3 bases clipped from V and 1 base from J, the junction kept 4 bases outside the gene matches. The CDR3 consists of 15 residues. Germline V lookup: CDR1 SNHLY, CDR2 FYNNEI. The CDR3 protein is CASSEAGTGTDTQYF. The DNA of the CDR3 is TGTGCCAGCAGTGAGGCCGGGACAGGCACAGATACGCAGTATTTT.

This clone was seen only a few times. The chain combines TRBV7-8 with TRBJ2-3, with 9 bases identical to TRBD2. Germline V gives CDR1 SGHVS, CDR2 FQNEAQ. CDR3 length: 15 residues. V trimming: 3 bases; J trimming: 6 bases; junction bases outside the gene matches: 7. CDR3 in DNA: TGTGCCAGCAGCTTTGCTAGCGGGGTGGCGGATACGCAGTATTTT. It is translated as CASSFASGVADTQYF.

In this sample, this clone turned up a few times. The V and J genes are TRBV5-1 and TRBJ1-6, with a weak D call TRBD1 (5 bases). Trimming cost V 5 bases and J 10 bases, with 10 bases left between them. Germline V CDR1 and CDR2: SGHRS, YFSETQ. The CDR3 loop spans 12 amino acids. The CDR3 reads CASREGSSPLHF. The CDR3 coding sequence is TGCGCCAGCAGAGAGGGGAGCTCACCCCTCCACTTT.

The genes are TRBV6-5 and TRBJ1-2, with 7 bases fitting TRBD1. The V segment lost 7 bases and the J segment 7 bases; nucleotides outside the gene matches: 9. Germline CDR1 MNHEY, CDR2 SVGAGI. The CDR3 has 13 amino acids. The CDR3 reads CASNIAGGLGYTF. Here the CDR3 DNA reads TGTGCCAGCAATATAGCAGGGGGTCTTGGCTACACCTTC.

CDR3 sequence (DNA): TGTGCCAGCAGCTTGCAAAACACCGGGGAGCTGTTTTTT. It yields the protein CASSLQNTGELFF. The gene calls are TRBV5-6 and TRBJ2-2; D is unclear. This CDR3 contains 13 residues. Germline CDR1 SGHDT, CDR2 YYEEEE. Trimming took off 1 base at V and 2 bases at J, with 3 bases between the two ends.

This clone appeared once. The J gene is TRBJ2-3, the V gene TRBV4-2; D may be TRBD1 (5 bases). The length of the CDR3 is 17 residues. Trimming cost V 0 bases and J 1 base, with 14 bases left between them. The germline CDR1 and CDR2 sequences are LGHNA and YNFKEQ. The CDR3 loop is CASSQDISGFGTDTQYF. CDR3 coding DNA: TGTGCCAGCAGCCAAGATATATCAGGGTTCGGCACAGATACGCAGTATTTT.

The gene calls are TRBV6-1 and TRBJ2-1; TRBD2 agrees at 11 bases. The CDR3 totals 16 residues. V lost 4 bases, J lost 4 bases, and 6 bases stayed unmatched. Germline V gene sequence: CDR1 MNHNS, CDR2 SASEGT. The DNA for the CDR3 is TGTGCCAGCAGTGCCCATAGCGGGGGGGCATACAATGAGCAGTTCTTC. Residues: CASSAHSGGAYNEQFF.

The chain has TRBV2 and TRBJ2-1, with TRBD2 identical over 9 bases. The ends lost 2 bases at V and 8 bases at J; junction bases unmatched: 4. Germline V gene data show CDR1 as SNHLY and CDR2 as FYNNEI. There are 14 residues in the CDR3. This CDR3 is CASSELAGRDEQFF. The CDR3 bases are TGTGCCAGCAGTGAACTAGCGGGGAGAGATGAGCAGTTCTTC.

This clone was found a few times. CDR3 nucleotides: TGTGCCAGCAGCAAAACCACAGGTGTGGAGCCCCAGCATTTT. Translation gives CASSKTTGVEPQHF. This chain connects TRBV21-1 to TRBJ1-5; TRBD1 is the table's D call and was not checked against the DNA. TRBV21-1 is annotated as a pseudogene. The CDR3 extends over 14 amino acids.

This clone has a handful of counts. The rearrangement joins TRBV19 to TRBJ2-7; 10 bases line up with TRBD2. The CDR3 length is 13 residues. Looked up from germline, CDR1 is LNHDA and CDR2 is SQIVND (reference sequence). Trimming cost V 9 bases and J 1 base; bases outside gene matches: 3. The CDR3 reads CASSSGGSYEQYF. CDR3 bases: TGTGCCAGCTCTAGCGGGGGTTCCTACGAGCAGTACTTC.

The V call is TRBV2, the J call TRBJ2-1, with 7 bases aligning to TRBD1. From germline, CDR1 is SNHLY and CDR2 FYNNEI. After removal of 7 bases from V and 0 bases from J, the junction contained 3 bases not matched to a gene. CDR3 size: 14 residues. CDR3 in amino acids: CASIRDSSYNEQFF. The CDR3 nucleotides are TGTGCCAGCATCCGGGACAGCTCCTACAATGAGCAGTTCTTC.